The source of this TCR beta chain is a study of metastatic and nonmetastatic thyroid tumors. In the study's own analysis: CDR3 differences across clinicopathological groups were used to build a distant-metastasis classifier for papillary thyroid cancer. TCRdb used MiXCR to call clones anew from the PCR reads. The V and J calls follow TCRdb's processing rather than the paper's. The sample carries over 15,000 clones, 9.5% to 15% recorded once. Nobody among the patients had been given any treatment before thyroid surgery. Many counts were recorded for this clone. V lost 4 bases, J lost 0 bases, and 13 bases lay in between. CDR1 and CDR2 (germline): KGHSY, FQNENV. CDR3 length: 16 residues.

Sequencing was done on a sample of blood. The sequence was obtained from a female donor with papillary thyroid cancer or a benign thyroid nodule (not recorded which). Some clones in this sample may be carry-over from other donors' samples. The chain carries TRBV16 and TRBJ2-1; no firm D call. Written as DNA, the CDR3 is TGTGCCAGCAGCCCCCAGCTGGCAAGCTCCTACAATGAGCAGTTCTTC. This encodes CASSPQLASSYNEQFF.